The rows below give T cell receptor beta chains drawn from one sample of a study of CD8 T cells in Susac syndrome. TCRdb processed the immunoSEQ multiplex PCR reads anew with MiXCR; each CDR3 protein has one entry. The sample carries under 200,000 distinct CDR3 sequences, 90% to 95% recorded once. Input material: CD4+ T cells from PBMCs. Source of these receptors: a human donor with Susac syndrome. The CDR3 runs from the conserved cysteine through the conserved F or W. The D gene is left open where the match is weak. Rows may omit the clone size; those that give it use once, few, many or a size class.

.,TRBV18,.,TRBJ2-7,CASSPQGAGENEQYF,TGTGCCAGCTCGCCGCAGGGGGCGGGGGAGAACGAGCAGTACTTC
.,TRBV15,once,TRBJ1-5,CATSSNQRDLTGDQPQHF,TGTGCCACCAGCAGCAACCAGCGGGACCTCACGGGTGATCAGCCCCAGCATTTT
.,TRBV7-9,once,TRBJ2-1,CASSSNQGWSYNEQFF,TGTGCCAGCAGCTCAAACCAAGGGTGGTCCTACAATGAGCAGTTCTTC
.,TRBV7-6,.,TRBJ2-2,CASSSSYGIIAGELFF,TGTGCCAGCAGCTCCTCTTACGGGATCATCGCCGGGGAGCTGTTTTTT
.,TRBV6-5,once,TRBJ2-7,CASRRTMSSYEQYF,TGTGCCAGCAGGCGGACAATGAGCTCCTACGAGCAGTACTTC
.,TRBV7-3,.,TRBJ2-6,CASSSTYSGANVLTF,TGTGCCAGCAGCTCAACATACTCTGGGGCCAACGTCCTGACTTTC
.,TRBV12-5,.,TRBJ1-5,CASGSRFTDRPQHF,TGTGCTAGTGGTTCGAGGTTCACGGATCGGCCCCAGCATTTT
TRBD1,TRBV7-3,.,TRBJ1-1,CASSLLGQGVTEAFF,TGTGCCAGCAGCTTATTAGGACAGGGAGTAACTGAAGCTTTCTTT
.,TRBV29-1,.,TRBJ1-2,CSVGDNARVDGYTF,TGCAGCGTTGGAGACAACGCCCGGGTTGATGGCTACACCTTC
.,TRBV4-1,.,TRBJ2-3,CASSQGSGRSTDTQYF,TGCGCCAGCAGCCAAGGGTCGGGGCGTAGCACAGATACGCAGTATTTT
.,TRBV7-9,.,TRBJ2-1,CASSQALGGNEQFF,TGTGCCAGCAGCCAGGCCCTTGGGGGCAATGAGCAGTTCTTC
.,TRBV25-1,.,TRBJ1-6,CASSAPNSPLHF,TGTGCCAGCAGTGCTCCGAATTCACCCCTCCACTTT
.,TRBV6-5,.,TRBJ1-1,CASSYSADLGVQFF,TGTGCCAGCAGTTACTCGGCGGATCTAGGGGTCCAATTCTTT
.,TRBV29-1,few,TRBJ1-1,CSVEGRMNTEAFF,TGCAGCGTTGAGGGCCGGATGAACACTGAAGCTTTCTTT
TRBD2,TRBV7-9,.,TRBJ2-3,CASSLTSGDTDTQYF,TGTGCCAGCAGCTTAACTAGCGGGGACACAGATACGCAGTATTTT
.,TRBV28,.,TRBJ2-1,CASSIVRNEQFF,TGTGCCAGCTCAATAGTCAGGAATGAGCAGTTCTTC
.,TRBV6-6,.,TRBJ2-3,CASSLALKDTDTQYF,TGTGCCAGCAGTCTCGCCCTAAAAGACACAGATACGCAGTATTTT
TRBD1,TRBV15,.,TRBJ2-2,CATAGTGGLPTTGELFF,TGTGCCACCGCCGGGACAGGGGGCCTACCAACCACCGGGGAGCTGTTTTTT
.,TRBV9,once,TRBJ1-3,CASSVSTPGNTIYF,TGTGCCAGCAGCGTATCAACCCCTGGAAACACCATATATTTT
.,TRBV10-2,.,TRBJ1-1,CASSSRTANTEAFF,TGCGCCAGCAGTTCAAGGACGGCGAACACTGAAGCTTTCTTT
TRBD1,TRBV7-9,.,TRBJ2-7,CASSWDRASYEQYF,TGTGCCAGCAGCTGGGACAGGGCTAGCTACGAGCAGTACTTC
.,TRBV28,.,TRBJ2-6,CASSFGGGANVLTF,TGTGCCAGCAGTTTTGGGGGTGGGGCCAACGTCCTGACTTTC
.,TRBV20-1,.,TRBJ2-7,CSARPDRKPYEQYF,TGCAGTGCTAGACCGGACAGAAAACCCTACGAGCAGTACTTC
TRBD1,TRBV20-1,.,TRBJ2-7,CSASGQGVHSYEQYF,TGCAGTGCTAGTGGGCAGGGGGTGCACTCCTACGAGCAGTACTTC
TRBD1,TRBV20-1,.,TRBJ1-1,CSASRSGTVNTEAFF,TGCAGTGCTAGTAGATCCGGGACAGTGAACACTGAAGCTTTCTTT
.,TRBV20-1,.,TRBJ2-5,CSAVRGTETQYF,TGCAGTGCTGTCAGAGGGACGGAGACCCAGTACTTC
TRBD1,TRBV6-2/TRBV6-3,.,TRBJ1-2,CASSQTGRYGYTF,TGTGCCAGCAGCCAGACAGGGCGGTATGGCTACACCTTC
TRBD1,TRBV15,.,TRBJ2-7,CATSRDRDRAYEQYF,TGTGCCACCAGCAGAGACCGGGACAGGGCGTACGAGCAGTACTTC
.,TRBV15,.,TRBJ1-5,CATSRDISQFLNQPQHF,TGTGCCACCAGCAGAGATATAAGCCAGTTCCTCAATCAGCCCCAGCATTTT
TRBD1,TRBV2,.,TRBJ1-2,CASSGGTEDGYTF,TGTGCCAGCAGTGGAGGGACAGAAGATGGCTACACCTTC
TRBD1,TRBV6-1,.,TRBJ2-2,CASRRSGQQNTGELFF,TGTGCCAGCAGGCGATCGGGACAGCAAAACACCGGGGAGCTGTTTTTT
TRBD2,TRBV5-1,.,TRBJ2-1,CASSSSTSGGAYYNEQFF,TGCGCCAGCAGCTCATCAACTAGCGGGGGGGCCTATTACAATGAGCAGTTCTTC
.,TRBV7-2,.,TRBJ1-2,CASSSQQGMDGYTF,TGTGCCAGCAGCTCACAACAGGGAATGGACGGCTACACCTTC